Presented here are 26 T cell receptor beta chains from one specimen sequenced in a study of shared clonotypes between healthy human individuals. TCRdb's table, derived via immunoSEQ multiplex PCR, lists solely in-frame clones and lacks some. The data hold around 510,000 clones, with 90% to 97% observed a single time. Sequenced sample: naive CD4+ T cells sorted from blood. Subset specified: CD45RA+ positively selected. The receptors stem from a woman in her twenties or thirties in good health.

The chain combines TRBV7-9 with TRBJ1-1; D possibly corresponds to TRBD1 (5 bases). Germline CDR1 SEHNR, CDR2 FQNEAQ (reference sequence). This CDR3 spans 15 amino acids. V was trimmed by 2 bases and J by 4 bases, leaving 14 bases between them. The CDR3 spells CASSLTSSGGTEAFF. The CDR3 DNA is TGTGCCAGCAGCTTAACGTCGTCCGGGGGCACTGAAGCTTTCTTT.

This clone occurred once. This chain connects TRBV19 to TRBJ2-7; TRBD2 matches at 8 bases. With 6 bases clipped from V and 3 bases from J, the junction kept 13 bases outside the gene matches. This CDR3 comprises 16 residues. CDR1 is LNHDA and CDR2 is SQIVND in the germline V gene (reference sequence). DNA for the CDR3: TGTGCCAGTAGAACCGCCGCTAGCGGGTCCCACTACGAGCAGTACTTC. Protein: CASRTAASGSHYEQYF.

The chain couples TRBV28 to TRBJ2-5, with D perhaps TRBD2 (7 bases). The end of the DNA aligns better with TRBJ2-7, so the J call may be wrong. Looked up from germline, CDR1 is MDHEN and CDR2 is SYDVKM. The CDR3 is 14 amino acids. The CDR3 nucleotides read TGTGCCAGCAGTTCCCCGGCGGGGGCGGACGAGCAGTACTTC. It specifies CASSSPAGADEQYF.

This chain joins TRBV6-6 and TRBJ1-2, with 9 positions matching TRBD1. Germline V CDR1 and CDR2: MNHNY, SVGAGI (reference sequence). With 5 bases clipped from V and 7 bases from J, the junction kept 5 bases outside the gene matches. CDR3 length equals 13 residues. CDR3 amino acids: CASSPDRGSGYTF. CDR3 coding DNA: TGTGCCAGCAGTCCGGACAGGGGTTCTGGCTACACCTTC.

The CDR3 bases are TGTGCCAGCAGTCCGTGGGGACAGGGCACGAACGGGGACACTGAAGCTTTCTTT. This codes for CASSPWGQGTNGDTEAFF. The chain recombines TRBV28 with TRBJ1-1; TRBD1 matches 9 bases. Germline V gene data show CDR1 as MDHEN and CDR2 as SYDVKM. This CDR3 spans 18 amino acids. Trimming at V came to 5 bases and at J to 3 bases, leaving 16 bases not matched to a gene. The entire variable domain, with the rest obtained from reference TRBV28 and TRBJ1-1, is as follows: DVKVTQSSRYLVKRTGEKVFLECVQDMDHENMFWYRQDPGLGLRLIYFSYDVKMKEKGDIPEGYSVSREKKERFSLILESASTNQTSMYLCASSPWGQGTNGDTEAFFGQGTRLTVV.

The V gene is TRBV5-4, the J gene TRBJ2-1; D unclear. Germline values: CDR1 SGHNT, CDR2 YYREEE (reference sequence). Trimming shortened V by 0 bases and J by 0 bases, and 7 bases separated the two germline ends. The length of the CDR3 is 15 residues. CDR3 sequence reads: CASSLGGNSYNEQFF. The CDR3 region has the DNA TGTGCCAGCAGCTTGGGGGGAAACTCCTACAATGAGCAGTTCTTC.

The chain is built from TRBV19 and TRBJ1-2; 12 nucleotides agree with TRBD1. The CDR3 spans 14 residues. The ends lost 6 bases at V and 6 bases at J; junction bases unmatched: 5. Germline CDR1 LNHDA, CDR2 SQIVND (reference sequence). Here the CDR3 DNA reads TGTGCCAGTAGGACGGGACAGGGGGCTGATGGCTACACCTTC. Its translation: CASRTGQGADGYTF.

This clone is a singleton in its sample. The rearrangement links TRBV5-3 to TRBJ2-7, with TRBD1 matching over 8 bases. TRBV5-3 is an ORF, with its function uncertain. This CDR3 has 15 residues. Trimming took 7 bases from V and 2 from J; bases not matched to a gene: 11. The CDR3 protein is CARALNGTGAYEQYF. The CDR3 DNA follows: TGTGCCAGAGCTCTCAACGGGACAGGTGCCTACGAGCAGTACTTC.

The chain links TRBV18 to TRBJ1-1; D remains ambiguous. Germline loops: CDR1 KGHSH, CDR2 LQKENI. The length of the CDR3 is 14 residues. V lost 4 bases and J 1 base, leaving 10 bases between the germline ends. The CDR3 region has the DNA TGTGCCAGCTCACTCGGAGCATCGAACACTGAAGCTTTCTTT. Amino acids: CASSLGASNTEAFF.

This chain uses TRBV7-9 with TRBJ2-7; D gene ambiguous. Germline V CDR1 and CDR2: SEHNR, FQNEAQ (reference sequence). CDR3 length: 19 amino acids. V was shortened by 1 base and J by 5 bases, with 27 bases between the two germline ends. This CDR3 is CASSLGGFRVGQRLDEQYF. Here the CDR3 DNA reads TGTGCCAGCAGCTTAGGAGGATTTAGGGTTGGGCAGAGGTTGGACGAGCAGTACTTC.

This chain connects TRBV5-1 to TRBJ1-1; 9 bases match TRBD1. Trimming cost V 4 bases and J 4 bases; bases outside gene matches: 5. The CDR3 is 14 amino acids. From germline, CDR1 is SGHRS and CDR2 YFSETQ. The CDR3 coding sequence is TGCGCCAGCAGCCCCCAACAGGGGGCCACTGAAGCTTTCTTT. Its protein product is CASSPQQGATEAFF.

This chain joins TRBV11-2 and TRBJ1-6; D gene uncertain. Germline V gene lookup returns CDR1 SGHAT and CDR2 FQNNGV. V was shortened by 2 bases and J by 9 bases, with 11 bases between the two germline ends. The CDR3 contains 14 residues. CDR3 nucleotide sequence: TGTGCCAGCAGCTTACCGGATCTCACTTCACCCCTCCACTTT. Translated: CASSLPDLTSPLHF.

As DNA, the CDR3 is TGTGCCAGCGACCCGGTAGGGGCGGGGGTCGACACCGGGGAGCTGTTTTTT. It yields the protein CASDPVGAGVDTGELFF. The chain uses TRBV2 and TRBJ2-2; 7 positions match TRBD2. The CDR3 has 17 amino acids. In germline, CDR1 is SNHLY, CDR2 FYNNEI. V was pared by 8 bases and J by 3 bases, with 15 bases of the junction left unmatched.

This clone appeared a single time. The V and J genes are TRBV28 and TRBJ2-7, with 7 bases aligning to TRBD1. Germline assignment: CDR1 MDHEN and CDR2 SYDVKM. The junction had 13 bases not matched to a gene; V was cut back by 5 bases and J by 6 bases. The length of the CDR3 is 15 residues. The CDR3 DNA follows: TGTGCCAGCAGTGGGGGACAGAAACTCGATTCCGAGCAGTACTTC. It is translated as CASSGGQKLDSEQYF.

The gene calls are TRBV7-9 and TRBJ2-3; TRBD2 agrees at 9 bases. The CDR3 loop spans 13 amino acids. The trim removed 5 bases at V and 6 bases at J, leaving 3 bases unmatched. Germline V CDR1 and CDR2: SEHNR, FQNEAQ (reference sequence). The CDR3 region has the DNA TGTGCCAGCAGCGTGAGCGGGAGGGATACGCAGTATTTT. Protein product: CASSVSGRDTQYF.

The V gene is TRBV27, the J gene TRBJ2-1; 14 positions match TRBD2. CDR3 length equals 17 residues. The germline V gene has CDR1 MNHEY and CDR2 SMNVEV (reference sequence). The ends lost 6 bases at V and 4 bases at J; junction bases unmatched: 8. Here the CDR3 DNA reads TGTGCCAGCAGGGGGGGACTAGCGGGAGTTCTGTACAATGAGCAGTTCTTC. It yields the protein CASRGGLAGVLYNEQFF.

The rearrangement uses TRBV18 and TRBJ2-3, with TRBD2 identical over 9 bases. With 3 bases clipped from V and 2 bases from J, the junction kept 12 bases outside the gene matches. Germline CDR1 reads KGHSH; CDR2 reads LQKENI. The CDR3 contains 18 residues. The CDR3 here is CASSPGLAPPSITDTQYF. The CDR3 DNA reads TGTGCCAGCTCACCGGGACTAGCACCCCCTTCGATCACAGATACGCAGTATTTT.

This sequence joins TRBV9 and TRBJ1-2; a weak D match, TRBD1 (5 bases). V gave up 0 bases and J gave up 6 bases, with 12 bases separating them. This CDR3 has 14 amino acids. Germline V gene sequence: CDR1 SGDLS, CDR2 YYNGEE. As DNA, the CDR3 is TGTGCCAGCAGCGTAGGGGCAGGGCCCCATGGCTACACCTTC. It yields the protein CASSVGAGPHGYTF.

V usage is TRBV9 and J usage is TRBJ2-7; no definite D call. Germline CDR1 and CDR2: SGDLS and YYNGEE. The CDR3 contains 15 residues. The germline V and J ends were trimmed by 0 bases and 8 bases, with 18 bases remaining between them. DNA of the CDR3: TGTGCCAGCAGCGTAGGGGTAGGACCGGACGCGAAGCAGTACTTC. Its protein is CASSVGVGPDAKQYF.

As DNA, the CDR3 is TGTGCCAGCAGCTTAGTGAGGGATAATGAGCAGTTCTTC. Protein: CASSLVRDNEQFF. The chain has TRBV11-2 and TRBJ2-1, with D possibly matching TRBD2 (5 bases). The CDR3 has 13 residues. The V end was cut by 1 base, the J end by 7 bases, with 8 bases between. The germline gives CDR1 SGHAT, CDR2 FQNNGV. The variable domain in full, completed from reference TRBV11-2 and TRBJ2-1, reads EAGVAQSPRYKIIEKRQSVAFWCNPISGHATLYWYQQILGQGPKLLIQFQNNGVVDDSQLPKDRFSAERLKGVDSTLKIQPAKLEDSAVYLCASSLVRDNEQFFGPGTRLTVL.

On this clone itself: One junction end does not reproduce the germline sequence, and a read error may be involved. This chain links TRBV20-1 with TRBJ2-7; D call uncertain. This CDR3 contains 9 residues. Germline loops: CDR1 DFQATT, CDR2 SNEGSKA (reference sequence). CDR3 sequence (DNA): TGCAGTGCTCGAGACGAGCAGTACTTC. This gives the protein CSARDEQYF.

J is TRBJ2-7 and V is TRBV28, with 7 bases identical to TRBD2. Germline values: CDR1 MDHEN, CDR2 SYDVKM. This CDR3 is built from 14 residues. V dropped 6 bases and J dropped 2; count of bases not matched to a gene: 7. CDR3 residues: CASSGTNQPYEQYF. The CDR3 DNA reads TGTGCCAGCAGCGGGACTAATCAACCCTACGAGCAGTACTTC.

This chain uses TRBV28 with TRBJ1-2, with 7 nucleotides matching TRBD1. Trimming took 6 bases from V and 0 from J; bases not matched to a gene: 16. Germline V gene data show CDR1 as MDHEN and CDR2 as SYDVKM. The CDR3 spans 18 residues. The CDR3 DNA reads as TGTGCCAGCAGGCCTCCACAGGGGTTCCCCGGAGCTAACTATGGCTACACCTTC. It is translated as CASRPPQGFPGANYGYTF.

The gene calls are TRBV7-9 and TRBJ2-7; D unresolved. The germline gives CDR1 SEHNR, CDR2 FQNEAQ (reference sequence). V gave up 6 bases and J gave up 7 bases, with 13 bases separating them. This CDR3 is 12 amino acids long. The CDR3 nucleotides are TGTGCCAGCAGATGGCGGACGGAGGAGCAGTACTTC. Protein sequence: CASRWRTEEQYF.

This chain connects TRBV7-9 to TRBJ2-5; 11 bases are shared with TRBD1. The J call is uncertain, as TRBJ2-7 better fits the DNA end. This CDR3 comprises 16 residues. Germline assignment: CDR1 SEHNR and CDR2 FQNEAQ (reference sequence). CDR3 residues: CASSFPGTGGTYEQYF. CDR3 DNA: TGTGCCAGCAGCTTCCCCGGGACAGGGGGGACCTACGAGCAGTACTTC.

This clone came up a few times. The chain joins TRBV7-9 to TRBJ1-1; D perhaps matches TRBD1 (6 bases). The V gene's germline CDR1 is SEHNR and CDR2 FQNEAQ (reference sequence). Trimming removed 5 bases from V and 11 bases from J, with 12 bases in between. The CDR3 length is 11 residues. This chain's CDR3 is CASSIRGRAFF. CDR3 DNA sequence: TGTGCCAGCAGCATCAGGGGTAGGGCTTTCTTT.